The 3 T cell receptor beta chains below come from one sample, sequenced in a study of cytomegalovirus exposure and HLA in healthy donors. Use of 60 Vbeta and 13 Jbeta primers characterized the PCR. Sequencing used immunoSEQ multiplex PCR; TCRdb keeps in-frame clones, though not all of them. The top ten clones hold about 4.9% of a sample with approximately 110,000 clones, over 60% of them seen once. Sequenced: PBMCs. All receptors derive from a man younger than 45 in good health and CMV-seropositive.

The chain combines TRBV20-1 with TRBJ2-7; D is unresolved. The length of the CDR3 is 11 residues. From germline, CDR1 is DFQATT and CDR2 SNEGSKA (reference sequence). The V end was cut by 6 bases, the J end by 6 bases, with 12 bases between. The CDR3 coding sequence is TGCAGTGCCCGAGGAGTGGCCGAGCAGTACTTC. Its protein is CSARGVAEQYF.

This chain links TRBV19 with TRBJ1-5; maybe TRBD1 (6 bases). Trimming removed 8 bases from V and 11 bases from J, with 25 bases in between. From germline, CDR1 is LNHDA and CDR2 SQIVND (reference sequence). CDR3 length: 15 residues. CDR3 coding DNA: TGTGCCAGTCAGAGAGAGTTATTGCTCGAGGGGGCCCAGCATTTT. It codes for CASQRELLLEGAQHF.

J is TRBJ2-1 and V is TRBV6-5; D is possibly TRBD1 (5 bases). Germline V CDR1 and CDR2: MNHEY, SVGAGI. This CDR3 has 14 residues. V was trimmed by 4 bases and J by 4 bases, leaving 11 bases between them. The CDR3 coding sequence is TGTGCCAGCAGTTTTCAGGGAAGGTACAATGAGCAGTTCTTC. It specifies CASSFQGRYNEQFF.